The TCR beta chain described here comes from a study of blood T cell repertoires in COVID-19. The overall study: COVID-19 samples from acute and convalescent phases originated in the United States, Italy and Spain. Sources were T cells, B-cell-depleted T cells, or PBMCs; the material itself was cDNA or gDNA.

The CDR3 length is 17 residues, termini included. Germline-derived CDR1 and CDR2 are SGHAT and FQNNGV. Under the authors' procedure: Estimates of nucleated cell counts were drawn from the amplification of reference gene primers. Using immunoSEQ multiplex PCR, the repertoire was profiled, and TCRdb retains in-frame clones only, with some absent. D and trimming come from the DNA, and the V and J calls and clone size come from that table. The data show 65,000 to 85,000 clones, about 90% seen once. To note about this clone: The limits of the CDR3 on the DNA are not certain, so only TCRdb's listed CDR3 is given.

The rearrangement joins TRBV11-2 to TRBJ2-5; no DNA check was done on the table's D call, TRBD2. The sequence came from a human donor in a cohort sampled during active COVID-19. The sample consisted of peripheral blood. The CDR3: CASSFHFGTSGGKTQYF.